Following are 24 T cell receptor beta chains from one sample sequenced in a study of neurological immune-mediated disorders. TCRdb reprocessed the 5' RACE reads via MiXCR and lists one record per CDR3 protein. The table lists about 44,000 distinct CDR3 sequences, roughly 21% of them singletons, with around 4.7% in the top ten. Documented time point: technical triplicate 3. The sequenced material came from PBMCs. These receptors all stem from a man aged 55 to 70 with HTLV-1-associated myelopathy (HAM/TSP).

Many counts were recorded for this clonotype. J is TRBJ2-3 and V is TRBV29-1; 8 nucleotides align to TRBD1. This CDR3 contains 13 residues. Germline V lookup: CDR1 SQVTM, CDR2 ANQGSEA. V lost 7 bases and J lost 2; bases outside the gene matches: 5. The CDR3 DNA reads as TGCAGCGCAGACAGGGGATACACAGATACGCAGTATTTT. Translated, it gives CSADRGYTDTQYF.

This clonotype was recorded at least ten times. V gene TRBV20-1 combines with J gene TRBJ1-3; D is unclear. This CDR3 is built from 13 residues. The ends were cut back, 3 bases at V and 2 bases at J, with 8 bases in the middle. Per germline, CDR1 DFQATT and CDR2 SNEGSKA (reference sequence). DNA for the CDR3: TGCAGTGCTAGCCGTCAGGCTGGAAACACCATATATTTT. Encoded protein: CSASRQAGNTIYF.

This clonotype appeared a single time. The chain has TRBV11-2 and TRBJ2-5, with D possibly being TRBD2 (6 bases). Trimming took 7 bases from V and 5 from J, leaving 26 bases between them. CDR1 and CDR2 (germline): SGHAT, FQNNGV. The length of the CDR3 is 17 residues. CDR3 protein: CASIKRGVPSVGETQYF. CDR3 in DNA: TGTGCCAGCATCAAACGGGGCGTCCCTAGCGTAGGGGAGACCCAGTACTTC.

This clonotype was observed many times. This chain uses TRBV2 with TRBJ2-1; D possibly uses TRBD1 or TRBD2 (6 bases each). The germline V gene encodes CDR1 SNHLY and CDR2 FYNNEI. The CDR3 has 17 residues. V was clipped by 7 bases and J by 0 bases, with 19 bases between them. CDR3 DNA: TGTGCCAGCATCTTGGGGGCGGGGAGGAACTCCTACAATGAGCAGTTCTTC. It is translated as CASILGAGRNSYNEQFF.

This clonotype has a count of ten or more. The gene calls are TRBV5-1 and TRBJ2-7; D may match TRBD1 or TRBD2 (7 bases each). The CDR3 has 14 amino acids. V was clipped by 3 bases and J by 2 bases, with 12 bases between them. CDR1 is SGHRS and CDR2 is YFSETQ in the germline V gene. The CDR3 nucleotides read TGCGCCAGCAGCTCTAGCGGACAGGCCTACGAGCAGTACTTC. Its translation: CASSSSGQAYEQYF.

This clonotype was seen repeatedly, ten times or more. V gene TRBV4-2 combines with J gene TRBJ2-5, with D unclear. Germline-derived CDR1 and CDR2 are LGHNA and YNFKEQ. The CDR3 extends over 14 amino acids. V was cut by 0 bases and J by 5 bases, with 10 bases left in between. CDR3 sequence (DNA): TGTGCCAGCAGCCAAGAGGTGGCTTTGGAGACCCAGTACTTC. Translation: CASSQEVALETQYF.

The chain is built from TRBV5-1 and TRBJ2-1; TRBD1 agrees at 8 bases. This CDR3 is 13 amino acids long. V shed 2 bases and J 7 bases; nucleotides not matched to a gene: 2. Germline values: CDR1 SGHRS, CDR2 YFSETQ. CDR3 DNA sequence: TGCGCCAGCAGCTTCGGGACAGGTAATGAGCAGTTCTTC. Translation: CASSFGTGNEQFF.

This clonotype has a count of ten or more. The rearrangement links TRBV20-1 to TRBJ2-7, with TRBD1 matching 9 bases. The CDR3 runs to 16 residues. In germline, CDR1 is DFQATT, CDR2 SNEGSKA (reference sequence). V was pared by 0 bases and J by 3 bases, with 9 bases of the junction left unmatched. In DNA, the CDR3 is TGCAGTGCTAGAGATTCCCTCCGGGACAGGGTCTACGAGCAGTACTTC. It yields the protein CSARDSLRDRVYEQYF.

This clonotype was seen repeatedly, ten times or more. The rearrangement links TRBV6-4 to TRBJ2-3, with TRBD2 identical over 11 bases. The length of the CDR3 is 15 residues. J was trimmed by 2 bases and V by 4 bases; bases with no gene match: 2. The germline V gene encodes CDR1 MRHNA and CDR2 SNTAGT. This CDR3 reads CASSATSGNTDTQYF. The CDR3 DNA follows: TGTGCCAGCAGTGCGACTAGCGGGAACACAGATACGCAGTATTTT.

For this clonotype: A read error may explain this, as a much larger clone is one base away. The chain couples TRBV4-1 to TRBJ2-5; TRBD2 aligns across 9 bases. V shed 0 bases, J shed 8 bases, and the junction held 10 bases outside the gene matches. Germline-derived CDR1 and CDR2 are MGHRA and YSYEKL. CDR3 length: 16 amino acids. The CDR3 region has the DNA TGCGCCAGCAGCCAAGAACCAGCGGAGCGGGGGGATACCCAGTACTTC. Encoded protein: CASSQEPAERGDTQYF.

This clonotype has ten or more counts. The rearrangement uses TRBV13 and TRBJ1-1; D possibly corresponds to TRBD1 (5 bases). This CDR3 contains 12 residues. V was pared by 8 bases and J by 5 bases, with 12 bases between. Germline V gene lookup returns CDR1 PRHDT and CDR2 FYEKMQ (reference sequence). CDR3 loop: CASGGDGTEAFF. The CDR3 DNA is TGTGCCAGCGGAGGGGATGGGACTGAAGCTTTCTTT.

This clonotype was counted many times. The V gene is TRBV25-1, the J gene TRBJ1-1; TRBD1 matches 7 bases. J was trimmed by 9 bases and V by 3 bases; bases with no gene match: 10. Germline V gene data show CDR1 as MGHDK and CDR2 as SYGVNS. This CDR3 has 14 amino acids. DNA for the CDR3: TGTGCCAGCAGTGATAAGATTCCGGGACAGAAAGCTTTCTTT. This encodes CASSDKIPGQKAFF.

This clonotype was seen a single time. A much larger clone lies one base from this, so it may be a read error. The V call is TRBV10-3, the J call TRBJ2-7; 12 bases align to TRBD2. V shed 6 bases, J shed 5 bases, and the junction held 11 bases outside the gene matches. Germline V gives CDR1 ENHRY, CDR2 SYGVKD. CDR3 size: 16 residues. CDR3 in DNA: TGTGCCATCAGAGATCGCCTAGCGGGAGGGGGCAACGAGCAGTACTTC. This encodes CAIRDRLAGGGNEQYF.

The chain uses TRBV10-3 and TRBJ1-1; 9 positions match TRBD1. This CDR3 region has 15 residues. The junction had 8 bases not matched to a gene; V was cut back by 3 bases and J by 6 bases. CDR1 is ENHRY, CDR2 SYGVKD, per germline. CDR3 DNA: TGTGCCATCAGTGAAGGGACAGGGCAGGTCGCTGAAGCTTTCTTT. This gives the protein CAISEGTGQVAEAFF.

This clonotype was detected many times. CDR3 residues: CASSPRPGQALNEQFF. The CDR3 nucleotides are TGTGCCAGCAGCCCAAGACCGGGACAGGCGCTCAATGAGCAGTTCTTC. The chain recombines TRBV7-9 with TRBJ2-1; TRBD1 matches 8 bases. Germline V CDR1 and CDR2: SEHNR, FQNEAQ (reference sequence). The CDR3 is 16 residues long. The junction had 12 bases not matched to a gene; V was cut back by 5 bases and J by 6 bases.

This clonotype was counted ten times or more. CDR3 coding DNA: TGTGCCAGCAGCCCCCTCCCGTTAGGAGCGGGAGCGGGTAATGAGCAGTTCTTC. Translating it yields CASSPLPLGAGAGNEQFF. The genes are TRBV7-6 and TRBJ2-1; the match to TRBD2 covers 8 bases. Per the germline V gene, CDR1 is SGHVS and CDR2 is FNYEAQ. This CDR3 comprises 18 residues. The trim removed 5 bases at V and 7 bases at J, leaving 19 bases unmatched. Supplemented by reference TRBV7-6 and TRBJ2-1, the full variable domain reads GAGVSQSPRYKVTKRGQDVALRCDPISGHVSLYWYRQALGQGPEFLTYFNYEAQQDKSGLPNDRFSAERPEGSISTLTIQRTEQRDSAMYRCASSPLPLGAGAGNEQFFGPGTRLTVL.

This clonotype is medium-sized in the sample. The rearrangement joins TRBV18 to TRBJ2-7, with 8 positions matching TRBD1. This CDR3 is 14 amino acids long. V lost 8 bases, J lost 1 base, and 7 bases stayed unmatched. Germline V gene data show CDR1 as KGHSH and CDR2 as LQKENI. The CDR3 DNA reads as TGTGCCAGCACCCCGGACAGGGTATCCTACGAGCAGTACTTC. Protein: CASTPDRVSYEQYF.

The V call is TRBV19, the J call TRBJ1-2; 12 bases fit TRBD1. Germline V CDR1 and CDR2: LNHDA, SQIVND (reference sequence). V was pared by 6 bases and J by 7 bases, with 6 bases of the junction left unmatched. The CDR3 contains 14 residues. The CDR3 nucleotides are TGTGCCAGTAGCCGGGACAGGGGGCGCGGTGGCTACACCTTC. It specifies CASSRDRGRGGYTF. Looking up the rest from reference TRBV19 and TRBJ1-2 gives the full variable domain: DGGITQSPKYLFRKEGQNVTLSCEQNLNHDAMYWYRQDPGQGLRLIYYSQIVNDFQKGDIAEGYSVSREKKESFPLTVTSAQKNPTAFYLCASSRDRGRGGYTFGSGTRLTVV.

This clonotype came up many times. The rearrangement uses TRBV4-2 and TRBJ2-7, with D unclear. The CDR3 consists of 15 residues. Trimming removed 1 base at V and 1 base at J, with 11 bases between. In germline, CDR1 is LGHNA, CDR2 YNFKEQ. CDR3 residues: CASSQAGGNSYEQYF. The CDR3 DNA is TGTGCCAGCAGCCAAGCGGGCGGTAATTCCTACGAGCAGTACTTC.

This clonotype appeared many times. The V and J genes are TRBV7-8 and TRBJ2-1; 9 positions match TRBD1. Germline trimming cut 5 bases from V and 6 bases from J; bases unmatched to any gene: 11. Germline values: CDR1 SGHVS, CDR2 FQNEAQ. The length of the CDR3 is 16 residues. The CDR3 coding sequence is TGTGCCAGCAGCCATGCAGGACAGGGGCTTGTCAATGAGCAGTTCTTC. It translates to CASSHAGQGLVNEQFF.

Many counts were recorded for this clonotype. DNA of the CDR3: TGTGCCAGCAGCTTAGACGGAGCGGGGTACACCGGGGAGCTGTTTTTT. Protein: CASSLDGAGYTGELFF. The chain employs TRBV7-8 and TRBJ2-2; 7 bases match TRBD2. J was trimmed by 3 bases and V by 1 base; bases with no gene match: 5. The CDR3 has 16 residues. Germline CDR1 SGHVS, CDR2 FQNEAQ. Variable domain in full (rest from reference TRBV7-8 and TRBJ2-2): GAGVSQSPRYKVAKRGQDVALRCDPISGHVSLFWYQQALGQGPEFLTYFQNEAQLDKSGLPSDRFFAERPEGSVSTLKIQRTQQEDSAVYLCASSLDGAGYTGELFFGEGSRLTVL.

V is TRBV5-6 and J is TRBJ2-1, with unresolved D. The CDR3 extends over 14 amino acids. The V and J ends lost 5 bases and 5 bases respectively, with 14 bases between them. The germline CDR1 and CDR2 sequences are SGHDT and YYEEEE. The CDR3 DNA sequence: TGTGCCAGCAGATGGATGGCTCGGCACAATGAGCAGTTCTTC. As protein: CASRWMARHNEQFF.

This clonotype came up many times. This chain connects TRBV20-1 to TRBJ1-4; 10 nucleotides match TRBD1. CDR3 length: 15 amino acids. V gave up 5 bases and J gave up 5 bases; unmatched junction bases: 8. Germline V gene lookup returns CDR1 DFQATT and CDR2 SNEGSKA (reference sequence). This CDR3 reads CSAPQPGQGNEKLFF. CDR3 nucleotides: TGCAGTGCTCCCCAACCGGGACAGGGGAATGAAAAACTGTTTTTT.

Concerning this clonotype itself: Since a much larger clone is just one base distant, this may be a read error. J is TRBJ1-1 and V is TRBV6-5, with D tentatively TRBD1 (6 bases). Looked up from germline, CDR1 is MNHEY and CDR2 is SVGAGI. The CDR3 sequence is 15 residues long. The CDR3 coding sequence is TGTGCCAGTGGCCGCGGGGGCGGGATGAACACTGATGCTTTCTTT. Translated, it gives CASGRGGGMNTDAFF.